The 4 T cell receptor beta chains below all came from one sample that was sequenced in a study of shared clonotypes between healthy human individuals. Sequencing used immunoSEQ multiplex PCR; TCRdb keeps in-frame clones, though not all of them. The sample includes roughly 700,000 clones, around 72% of them seen just once. Sequencing was performed on memory CD4+ T cells sorted from blood. The sample's subset: CD45RA-negative fraction. Source of these receptors: a woman aged 25 to 39 in good health.

The gene calls are TRBV2 and TRBJ2-2; 8 bases are a match to TRBD2. Germline CDR1 SNHLY, CDR2 FYNNEI. J lost 6 bases, V lost 6 bases, and 6 bases had no gene match. The CDR3 totals 14 residues. The CDR3 coding sequence is TGTGCCAGCAGAGTGGGACTAGTTCCCGGGGAGCTGTTTTTT. Translated, it gives CASRVGLVPGELFF. The full variable domain, in which reference TRBV2 and TRBJ2-2 provide the parts outside the CDR3, is EPEVTQTPSHQVTQMGQEVILRCVPISNHLYFYWYRQILGQKVEFLVSFYNNEISEKSEIFDDQFSVERPDGSNFTLKIRSTKLEDSAMYFCASRVGLVPGELFFGEGSRLTVL.

This clone was observed a single time. The V and J genes are TRBV2 and TRBJ2-7; a possible D gene is TRBD2 (5 bases). This CDR3 spans 13 amino acids. Germline lookup yields CDR1 SNHLY and CDR2 FYNNEI. V was trimmed by 4 bases and J by 3 bases, leaving 10 bases between them. CDR3 region: CASSVLAVYEQYF. The CDR3 DNA is TGTGCCAGCAGTGTGCTAGCAGTCTACGAGCAGTACTTC.

This chain joins TRBV2 and TRBJ2-7; a weak D match, TRBD2 (5 bases). Trimming took 8 bases from V and 7 from J, leaving 18 bases between them. CDR1 and CDR2 (germline): SNHLY, FYNNEI. The CDR3 totals 13 residues. The CDR3 nucleotides are TGTGCCAGCGGTGGACTTTCCCTGGGGGAGCAGTACTTC. Protein: CASGGLSLGEQYF.

The chain carries TRBV9 and TRBJ2-1; 10 bases map to TRBD2. Unmatched junction bases numbered 16, after V lost 0 bases and J lost 7 bases. The CDR3 consists of 19 residues. Germline V gene sequence: CDR1 SGDLS, CDR2 YYNGEE. The CDR3: CASSVAIIGGLAGVNEQFF. CDR3 sequence (DNA): TGTGCCAGCAGCGTAGCCATCATAGGTGGCCTAGCGGGAGTAAATGAGCAGTTCTTC. Variable domain in full (rest from reference TRBV9 and TRBJ2-1): DSGVTQTPKHLITATGQRVTLRCSPRSGDLSVYWYQQSLDQGLQFLIQYYNGEERAKGNILERFSAQQFPDLHSELNLSSLELGDSALYFCASSVAIIGGLAGVNEQFFGPGTRLTVL.